What follows are 27 T cell receptor beta chains derived from one specimen sequenced in a study of glioma-infiltrating T cells (dated by TCRdb to the mid-2010s). This sample was sequenced with an Illumina MiSeq. The iRepertoire nested amplicon-rescue multiplex PCR (arm-PCR) platform was used to amplify TCR alpha and beta CDR3 regions from RNA. Starting from the raw public reads, TCRdb applied fastp trimming at Q25, assembled clones with MiXCR and retained in-frame beta chains. One record per CDR3 amino acid sequence lists the most common genes and DNA. Here the sample has 150,000 or so distinct CDR3 sequences; around 40% occur a single time. The top ten clones comprise more than 15% of the sample. The material sequenced was glioma tissue, nonneoplastic brain tissue, or PBMCs (not recorded which). The receptors stem from a human donor with low-grade glioma or glioblastoma, undergoing nonglioma brain surgery, or in good health (not recorded which).

The chain's CDR3 is CATGQGANGYTF. DNA for the CDR3: TGTGCCACCGGACAGGGGGCTAACGGCTACACCTTC. The chain couples TRBV12-3 or TRBV12-4 to TRBJ1-2; 11 bases fit TRBD1. Trimming removed 10 bases from V and 8 bases from J; junction bases left unmatched: 6. The CDR3 contains 12 residues.

The chain joins TRBV29-1 to TRBJ2-1, with 12 bases identical to TRBD2. V gave up 7 bases and J gave up 1 base; unmatched junction bases: 11. The germline CDR1 and CDR2 sequences are SQVTM and ANQGSEA. The CDR3 has 17 amino acids. The chain's CDR3 is CSAPGLAGAQSYNEQFF. The DNA for the CDR3 is TGCAGCGCCCCGGGACTAGCGGGCGCCCAATCCTACAATGAGCAGTTCTTC.

The chain joins TRBV28 to TRBJ1-2, with D possibly matching TRBD1 (6 bases). The CDR3 contains 13 residues. Per the germline V gene, CDR1 is MDHEN and CDR2 is SYDVKM. V was clipped by 1 base and J by 4 bases, with 7 bases between them. The CDR3 bases are TGTGCCAGCAGTTTATCAGGGGCCTATGGCTACACCTTC. Amino acids: CASSLSGAYGYTF.

This sequence joins TRBV6-5 and TRBJ2-5; TRBD1 agrees at 7 bases. This CDR3 is built from 15 residues. Looked up from germline, CDR1 is MNHEY and CDR2 is SVGAGI. V was pared by 6 bases and J by 4 bases, with 11 bases of the junction left unmatched. CDR3 coding DNA: TGTGCCAGCAGAGTTCAGTCGGCAGGGGGAGAGACCCAGTACTTC. Protein sequence: CASRVQSAGGETQYF.

DNA for the CDR3: TGCAGTGCTAGAGGAGGAGGACTAGCGGACTACGAGCAGTACTTC. This codes for CSARGGGLADYEQYF. The chain has TRBV20-1 and TRBJ2-7, with 10 positions matching TRBD2. V lost 1 base, J lost 3 bases, and 6 bases stayed unmatched. This CDR3 has 15 amino acids. Germline CDR1 DFQATT, CDR2 SNEGSKA (reference sequence).

This sequence joins TRBV9 and TRBJ2-2; D might be TRBD2 (5 bases). V was trimmed by 3 bases and J by 6 bases, leaving 9 bases between them. CDR1 and CDR2 from the germline V gene are SGDLS and YYNGEE. The CDR3 spans 13 residues. The CDR3 sequence: CASSGEGPGELFF. The CDR3 DNA sequence: TGTGCCAGCAGCGGAGAGGGCCCCGGGGAGCTGTTTTTT.

Concerning this clonotype itself: This may arise from a read error, as a much more abundant clone is one base away. The chain carries TRBV6-2 or TRBV6-3 and TRBJ2-3; D unclear. CDR1 and CDR2 (germline): MNHEY, SVGEGT. This CDR3 is built from 15 residues. For the CDR3, the DNA is TGTGCCAGCAGTTACCGGAGCGCCAGCAAAGATACGCAGTATTTT. It yields the protein CASSYRSASKDTQYF.

In this sample, this clonotype turned up once. The chain is built from TRBV2 and TRBJ1-2, with TRBD1 matching over 11 bases. The germline V gene encodes CDR1 SNHLY and CDR2 FYNNEI. Germline trimming cut 4 bases from V and 8 bases from J; bases unmatched to any gene: 9. This CDR3 comprises 15 residues. CDR3 sequence: CASSARTGGNRGYTF. In DNA, the CDR3 is TGTGCCAGCAGTGCCCGGACAGGGGGCAATAGAGGCTACACCTTC.

This clonotype turned up a few times. The chain carries TRBV28 and TRBJ2-1; D not resolved. Germline V gives CDR1 MDHEN, CDR2 SYDVKM. The CDR3 contains 12 residues. V lost 5 bases, J lost 9 bases, and 11 bases lay in between. Here the CDR3 DNA reads TGTGCCAGCAGTCCATCTCTATGTGAGCAGTTCTTC. Its protein product is CASSPSLCEQFF.

This clonotype was found a few times. V is TRBV6-1 and J is TRBJ1-6; D is unclear. Trimming left V 7 bases short and J 8 bases short, with 12 bases between. CDR3 size: 13 residues. The V gene's germline CDR1 is MNHNS and CDR2 SASEGT. The CDR3 coding sequence is TGTGCCAGCAATTTTGTCTCTTATTCACCCCTCCACTTT. Its translation: CASNFVSYSPLHF.

For this clonotype: A much larger clone sits a single nucleotide away, making a read error possible. The V call is TRBV28, the J call TRBJ1-1, with TRBD1 as a possible D gene (5 bases). Germline CDR1 reads MDHEN; CDR2 reads SYDVKM. The CDR3 length is 16 residues. This CDR3 is CASSRGRGRANTGAFF. CDR3 coding DNA: TGTGCCAGCAGTCGAGGTAGGGGTCGGGCGAACACTGGAGCTTTCTTT.

There are many counts of this clonotype. This rearrangement joins TRBV7-9 to TRBJ2-3, with a weak D call TRBD1 (6 bases). The ends were cut back, 5 bases at V and 2 bases at J, with 14 bases in the middle. CDR3 length: 15 residues. CDR1 is SEHNR and CDR2 is FQNEAQ in the germline V gene (reference sequence). The CDR3 spells CASSLRDIFTDTQYF. The CDR3 nucleotides read TGTGCCAGCAGCCTCCGGGACATTTTCACAGATACGCAGTATTTT.

In this sample, this clonotype turned up a few times. This sequence joins TRBV6-6 and TRBJ1-5, with no clear D. The germline gives CDR1 MNHNY, CDR2 SVGAGI (reference sequence). V was cut by 4 bases and J by 3 bases, with 19 bases left in between. CDR3 length: 17 residues. The CDR3 DNA sequence: TGTGCCAGCAGTTGGACGGATGAATATAGCTTCAATCAGCCCCAGCATTTT. It specifies CASSWTDEYSFNQPQHF.

V usage is TRBV28 and J usage is TRBJ1-2, with D possibly matching TRBD1 (5 bases). CDR1 and CDR2 (germline): MDHEN, SYDVKM. V gave up 4 bases and J gave up 2 bases, with 5 bases separating them. The CDR3 length is 12 residues. The chain's CDR3 is CASSWGNYGYTF. CDR3 DNA sequence: TGTGCCAGCAGTTGGGGGAACTATGGCTACACCTTC.

The chain couples TRBV20-1 to TRBJ2-7, with 7 bases identical to TRBD1. There are 12 residues in the CDR3. J gave up 5 bases and V 6 bases, and 7 bases lay outside the gene matches. Germline V lookup: CDR1 DFQATT, CDR2 SNEGSKA (reference sequence). CDR3 amino acids: CSAGTDPHEQYF. The CDR3 coding sequence is TGCAGTGCCGGGACAGATCCCCACGAGCAGTACTTC.

The V call is TRBV25-1, the J call TRBJ1-1, with D possibly matching TRBD1 (6 bases). The CDR3 contains 14 residues. V was pared by 7 bases and J by 4 bases, with 16 bases between. Germline CDR1 MGHDK, CDR2 SYGVNS. DNA for the CDR3: TGTGCCAGCACCCCGACGGACAGTCGCACTGAAGCTTTCTTT. Amino acids: CASTPTDSRTEAFF. The full variable domain, its missing parts supplied by reference TRBV25-1 and TRBJ1-1, is EADIYQTPRYLVIGTGKKITLECSQTMGHDKMYWYQQDPGMELHLIHYSYGVNSTEKGDLSSESTVSRIRTEHFPLTLESARPSHTSQYLCASTPTDSRTEAFFGQGTRLTVV.

The V gene is TRBV6-6, the J gene TRBJ2-1; TRBD2 might be the D (6 bases). This CDR3 has 14 amino acids. Trimming cost V 0 bases and J 8 bases, with 11 bases left between them. The germline gives CDR1 MNHNY, CDR2 SVGAGI (reference sequence). CDR3 sequence reads: CASSYSWRDYEQFF. Here the CDR3 DNA reads TGTGCCAGCAGTTACTCCTGGCGGGATTATGAGCAGTTCTTC.

There are a few counts of this clonotype. The chain couples TRBV7-2 to TRBJ1-6; 7 nucleotides line up with TRBD1. The CDR3 has 16 amino acids. V gave up 5 bases and J gave up 7 bases; unmatched junction bases: 11. The germline V gene has CDR1 SGHTA and CDR2 FQGNSA. The CDR3, as DNA: TGTGCCAGCAGCCTACAACTCAGGGGGACCAATTCACCCCTCCACTTT. Protein product: CASSLQLRGTNSPLHF.

This chain links TRBV7-9 with TRBJ2-5; maybe TRBD2 (5 bases). V was clipped by 5 bases and J by 1 base, with 14 bases between them. The CDR3 has 15 amino acids. Germline CDR1 is SEHNR and CDR2 is FQNEAQ (reference sequence). The CDR3 spells CASSLPSGLQETQYF. CDR3 DNA sequence: TGTGCCAGCAGCCTACCGAGCGGCCTCCAAGAGACCCAGTACTTC.

Comment on this clonotype: One end of the junction varies from germline; a read error may be responsible. V and J are TRBV12-3 or TRBV12-4 and TRBJ2-1; 11 positions agree with TRBD2. The CDR3 totals 15 residues. The CDR3 protein is CGSTLLAGVYNEQFF. The CDR3 bases are TGTGGCAGCACCTTACTAGCGGGAGTGTACAATGAGCAGTTCTTC.

V is TRBV12-3 or TRBV12-4 and J is TRBJ2-7; D remains ambiguous. This CDR3 spans 16 amino acids. V was trimmed by 2 bases and J by 5 bases, leaving 19 bases between them. In DNA form, the CDR3 reads TGTGCCAGCAGTTTATTCTGGGATTCTCGATTAGACGAGCAGTACTTC. It is translated as CASSLFWDSRLDEQYF.

V and J are TRBV6-1 and TRBJ2-5; a weak D match, TRBD1 (6 bases). The germline CDR1 and CDR2 sequences are MNHNS and SASEGT. The CDR3 has 13 residues. Trimming shortened V by 6 bases and J by 5 bases, and 13 bases separated the two germline ends. CDR3 loop: CASREQGSETQYF. CDR3 nucleotide sequence: TGTGCCAGCAGAGAGCAGGGGTCGGAGACCCAGTACTTC.

The rearrangement uses TRBV18 and TRBJ1-2, with D possibly TRBD1 on 5 matching bases. Germline CDR1 is KGHSH and CDR2 is LQKENI. V was trimmed by 3 bases and J by 5 bases, leaving 13 bases between them. CDR3 length equals 14 residues. CDR3 sequence reads: CASSPQDRTYGYTF. In DNA, the CDR3 is TGTGCCAGCTCACCCCAAGACAGAACGTATGGCTACACCTTC.

This chain uses TRBV24-1 with TRBJ2-7; tentative D call: TRBD1 (5 bases). CDR1 and CDR2 from the germline V gene are KGHDR and SFDVKD. The CDR3 covers 12 residues. V was clipped by 9 bases and J by 2 bases, with 10 bases between them. CDR3 nucleotide sequence: TGTGCCACCCGGACATCCACCTACGAGCAGTACTTC. Translated, it gives CATRTSTYEQYF.

V usage is TRBV30 and J usage is TRBJ1-1, with D maybe TRBD1 (5 bases). V was pared by 2 bases and J by 4 bases, with 11 bases between. The CDR3 extends over 13 amino acids. In germline, CDR1 is GTSNPN, CDR2 SVGIG (reference sequence). CDR3 in DNA: TGTGCCTGGAGTAGGTCCGGGGGCACTGAAGCTTTCTTT. Translated, it gives CAWSRSGGTEAFF.

This clonotype was detected ten times or more. This chain links TRBV6-1 with TRBJ1-1; TRBD1 matches at 8 bases. The germline CDR1 and CDR2 sequences are MNHNS and SASEGT. The CDR3 contains 16 residues. The trim removed 5 bases at V and 0 bases at J, leaving 8 bases unmatched. The CDR3 region has the DNA TGTGCCAGCAGTAGAGCCCAGGGGGCCGTGAACACTGAAGCTTTCTTT. Its protein product is CASSRAQGAVNTEAFF.

The chain has TRBV28 and TRBJ2-3; tentative D call: TRBD2 (6 bases). Trimming shortened V by 3 bases and J by 10 bases, and 20 bases separated the two germline ends. The CDR3 spans 15 residues. Germline V gene data show CDR1 as MDHEN and CDR2 as SYDVKM. CDR3 sequence (DNA): TGTGCCAGCAGTTTGGCGTCTGCCGGGTGGGGGGCGCAGTATTTT. Translated: CASSLASAGWGAQYF. Full variable domain (remainder filled in from reference TRBV28 and TRBJ2-3): DVKVTQSSRYLVKRTGEKVFLECVQDMDHENMFWYRQDPGLGLRLIYFSYDVKMKEKGDIPEGYSVSREKKERFSLILESASTNQTSMYLCASSLASAGWGAQYFGPGTRLTVL.